This T cell receptor beta chain was documented in a study of OX40 agonist ivuxolimab in advanced cancers. TCRdb's copy holds only in-frame clones and misses some; the assay was immunoSEQ multiplex PCR. The table has some 30,000 clones, roughly 83% seen once. V was cut by 5 bases and J by 4 bases, with 21 bases left in between. Germline-derived CDR1 and CDR2 are MNHEY and SMNVEV (reference sequence). CDR3 size: 16 residues. The sequencing here drew on CD4+ or CD8+ T cells sorted from blood, taken in a trial of the OX40 agonist ivuxolimab. This chain joins TRBV27 and TRBJ2-7; tentative D call: TRBD2 (7 bases). The source of this sequence is an adult with an advanced solid tumor such as melanoma, head and neck, liver or kidney cancer. In DNA form, the CDR3 reads TGTGCCAGCAGTCCGAGGGGGGGGGTCTGGAAATACGAGCAGTACTTC. Protein: CASSPRGGVWKYEQYF.